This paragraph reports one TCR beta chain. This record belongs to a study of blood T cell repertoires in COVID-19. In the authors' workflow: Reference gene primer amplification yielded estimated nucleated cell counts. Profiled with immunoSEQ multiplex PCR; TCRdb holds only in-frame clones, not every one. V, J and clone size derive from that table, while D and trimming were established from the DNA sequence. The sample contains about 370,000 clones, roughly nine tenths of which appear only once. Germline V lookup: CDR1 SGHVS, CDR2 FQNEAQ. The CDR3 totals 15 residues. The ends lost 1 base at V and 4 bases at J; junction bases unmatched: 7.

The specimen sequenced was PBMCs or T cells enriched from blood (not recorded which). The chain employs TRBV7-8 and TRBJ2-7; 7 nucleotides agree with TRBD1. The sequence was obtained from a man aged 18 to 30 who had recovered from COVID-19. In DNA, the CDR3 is TGTGCCAGCAGCTTAGGACAGGGCTTAGGTTACGAGCAGTACTTC. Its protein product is CASSLGQGLGYEQYF.